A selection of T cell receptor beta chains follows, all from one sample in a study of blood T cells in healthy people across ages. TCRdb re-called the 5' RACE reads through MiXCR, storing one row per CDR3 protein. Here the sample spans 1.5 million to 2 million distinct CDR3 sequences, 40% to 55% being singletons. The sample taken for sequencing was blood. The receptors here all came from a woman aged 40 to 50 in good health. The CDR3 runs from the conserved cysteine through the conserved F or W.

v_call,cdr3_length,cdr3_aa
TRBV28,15,CASSSWGDDTGELFF
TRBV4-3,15,CASSHPDRNGYGYTF
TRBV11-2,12,CACSLTGYEQYF
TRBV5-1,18,CASSLVLDGEGSAGELFF
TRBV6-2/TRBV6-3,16,CASSYLVAALSYEQYF
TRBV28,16,CASSFPGQGGNSPLHF
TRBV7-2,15,CAGSLETGTLSEQYF
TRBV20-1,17,CSAKESGQVLTSYEQYF
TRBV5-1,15,CASSLEGTTKETQYF
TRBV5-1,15,CASSIQTGSYNEQFF
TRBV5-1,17,CASSVGRVRPTNEKLFF
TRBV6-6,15,CASRETASGRFGYTF
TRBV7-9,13,CASSVDSPDTQYF
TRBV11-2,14,CASDTRRGANVLTF
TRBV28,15,CASSPLQGNYNEQFF
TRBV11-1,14,CASTSGEVREKLFF
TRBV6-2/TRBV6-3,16,CASSYLRGQGPHEQYF
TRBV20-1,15,CSASGLANNYNEQFF
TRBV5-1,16,CASSEQFGQVGETQFF
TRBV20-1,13,CSADAGTPYEQYF
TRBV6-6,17,CASSYSGLAGGRDEQFF
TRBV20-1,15,CSARDLDRAGQPQHF
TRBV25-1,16,CASSDMGQVALYEQYF
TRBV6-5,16,CASSYPTTSGANVLTF
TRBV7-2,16,CASSSPVKGVGYGYTF
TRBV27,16,CASRLMTGGAIYEQYF
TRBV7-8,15,CASSLASGRSGEQYF
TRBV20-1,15,CSAKAPGGGVDTQYF
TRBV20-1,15,CSARGRDRGGDEQFF
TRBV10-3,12,CAIGATNEKLFF
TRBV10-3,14,CAIAPPGSYNEQFF
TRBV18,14,CASSPGFDIYGYTF
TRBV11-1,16,CASSLEAGALGNEQFF
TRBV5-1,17,CASSLVSAGHRYNEQFF
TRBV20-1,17,CSARVHWADRADQPQHF
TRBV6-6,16,CASSFHPNREDYGYTF